A single sample is the source of the 26 T cell receptor beta chains below, sequenced in a study of blood T cell repertoires in COVID-19. The protocol was immunoSEQ multiplex PCR, while the TCRdb copy is restricted to in-frame clones and leaves out a portion. Among 25,000 to 30,000 clones listed, about 85% were seen once. Sequences were obtained from peripheral blood. The receptors stem from a woman between 55 and 75 years old with acute or convalescent COVID-19.

CDR3 nucleotides: TGTGCCAGCAGCCATGGGTACAGCTCCTACAATGAGCAGTTCTTC. Translated: CASSHGYSSYNEQFF. V and J are TRBV3-1 (or the pseudogene TRBV3-2) and TRBJ2-1; unclear D gene. Trimming removed 3 bases at V and 0 bases at J, with 9 bases between. This CDR3 comprises 15 residues. Germline values: CDR1 LGHDT, CDR2 YNNKEL (reference sequence).

This chain links TRBV18 with TRBJ1-1, with a possible D match to TRBD1 (5 bases). V dropped 3 bases and J dropped 0 bases, with 11 bases sitting between them. The germline V gene has CDR1 KGHSH and CDR2 LQKENI. This CDR3 spans 15 amino acids. The CDR3 is CASSPTAGMNTEAFF. DNA for the CDR3: TGTGCCAGCTCACCCACAGCAGGGATGAACACTGAAGCTTTCTTT.

This clone showed up just once. V usage is TRBV2 and J usage is TRBJ1-1; D is ambiguous. The ends were cut back, 0 bases at V and 1 base at J, with 9 bases in the middle. This CDR3 comprises 15 residues. Germline V gene sequence: CDR1 SNHLY, CDR2 FYNNEI. The CDR3 spells CASSEAAVGNTEAFF. As DNA, the CDR3 is TGTGCCAGCAGTGAAGCGGCGGTGGGGAACACTGAAGCTTTCTTT.

This clone has a handful of counts. The chain employs TRBV4-1 and TRBJ2-4, with 8 bases that match TRBD1. Trimming took 0 bases from V and 5 from J; bases not matched to a gene: 6. This CDR3 region has 16 residues. Germline V gene sequence: CDR1 MGHRA, CDR2 YSYEKL. Here the CDR3 reads CASSQDLTGAQNIQYF. The CDR3 region has the DNA TGCGCCAGCAGCCAAGACCTGACAGGGGCCCAAAACATTCAGTACTTC.

The chain is built from TRBV30 and TRBJ2-4; 10 nucleotides agree with TRBD2. This CDR3 region has 14 residues. The V and J ends lost 3 bases and 6 bases, in that order; junction bases with no gene match: 5. Germline CDR1 is GTSNPN and CDR2 is SVGIG (reference sequence). The DNA of the CDR3 is TGTGCCTGGAGAGCGGGGGGGCCCGGAAACATTCAGTACTTC. It translates to CAWRAGGPGNIQYF.

This clone was observed a single time. The rearrangement uses TRBV10-2 and TRBJ1-1; D may be TRBD1 (6 bases). Per germline, CDR1 WSHSY and CDR2 SAAADI. Trimming shortened V by 4 bases and J by 5 bases, and 14 bases separated the two germline ends. The CDR3 is 14 residues long. This CDR3 is CASSGGRGQTEAFF. The CDR3 bases are TGCGCCAGCAGTGGGGGGCGAGGTCAGACTGAAGCTTTCTTT.

The chain is built from TRBV5-6 and TRBJ1-2; 7 bases are shared with TRBD1. The CDR3 is 13 residues long. J lost 4 bases, V lost 1 base, and 1 base had no gene match. Germline-derived CDR1 and CDR2 are SGHDT and YYEEEE. CDR3 sequence: CASSLPGGYGYTF. CDR3 bases: TGTGCCAGCAGCTTGCCAGGGGGCTATGGCTACACCTTC.

The V and J genes are TRBV7-9 and TRBJ2-6, with 8 bases aligning to TRBD1. Germline CDR1 reads SEHNR; CDR2 reads FQNEAQ (reference sequence). V lost 8 bases, J lost 4 bases, and 10 bases stayed unmatched. This CDR3 has 16 amino acids. The CDR3 loop is CASRRQGARGANVLTF. CDR3 sequence (DNA): TGTGCCAGCCGTCGGCAGGGGGCGAGGGGGGCCAACGTCCTGACTTTC.

The chain couples TRBV6-5 to TRBJ1-1; possible D gene TRBD1, 6 bases. This CDR3 comprises 14 residues. Trimming took 5 bases from V and 10 from J, leaving 20 bases between them. Germline CDR1 reads MNHEY; CDR2 reads SVGAGI. CDR3 protein: CASSQPRGAGVAFF. The CDR3 nucleotides read TGTGCCAGCAGTCAACCTCGGGGGGCTGGGGTAGCTTTCTTT.

This sequence joins TRBV15 and TRBJ1-2, with TRBD1 matching 8 bases. After removal of 1 base from V and 0 bases from J, the junction contained 4 bases not matched to a gene. CDR1 and CDR2 (germline): LNHNV, YYDKDF (reference sequence). The CDR3 is 16 residues long. The CDR3 spells CATSRANRGANYGYTF. CDR3 nucleotide sequence: TGTGCCACCAGCAGAGCCAACAGGGGGGCTAACTATGGCTACACCTTC.

The chain uses TRBV6-5 and TRBJ2-1, with a tentative D call TRBD1 (6 bases). V lost 5 bases and J 9 bases, leaving 17 bases between the germline ends. This CDR3 is built from 14 residues. The germline V gene encodes CDR1 MNHEY and CDR2 SVGAGI. DNA of the CDR3: TGTGCCAGCAGTCCCCTGGATGGGGGCGGTGAGCAGTTCTTC. This encodes CASSPLDGGGEQFF.

V is TRBV3-1 (or the pseudogene TRBV3-2) and J is TRBJ1-4; perhaps TRBD1 as D (6 bases). This CDR3 has 14 amino acids. The V end was cut by 4 bases, the J end by 6 bases, with 12 bases between. In germline, CDR1 is LGHDT, CDR2 YNNKEL (reference sequence). The CDR3 DNA sequence: TGTGCCAGCAGCCTAACAGGGTATGATGAAAAACTGTTTTTT. Translated, it gives CASSLTGYDEKLFF.

This clone has just a few counts. V usage is TRBV5-1 and J usage is TRBJ1-1; D is perhaps TRBD1 (6 bases). CDR1 is SGHRS and CDR2 is YFSETQ in the germline V gene. With 1 base removed from V and 0 bases from J, the gap between germline ends came to 7 bases. There are 14 residues in the CDR3. CDR3 in DNA: TGCGCCAGCAGCTTGCCAGGGGTGAACACTGAAGCTTTCTTT. Translated, it gives CASSLPGVNTEAFF.

The V call is TRBV19, the J call TRBJ2-6, with TRBD1 matching over 8 bases. CDR3 length: 17 amino acids. The V and J ends lost 5 bases and 1 base, in that order; junction bases with no gene match: 7. In germline, CDR1 is LNHDA, CDR2 SQIVND (reference sequence). The DNA for the CDR3 is TGTGCCAGTAGTCCAAGGACAGGGAGGTCTGGGGCCAACGTCCTGACTTTC. Translating gives CASSPRTGRSGANVLTF.

The CDR3 region has the DNA TGTGCCTGGAGACTACAGGGTGGGTCACCCCTCCACTTT. It is translated as CAWRLQGGSPLHF. This chain links TRBV30 with TRBJ1-6, with D possibly TRBD1 on 6 matching bases. The CDR3 length is 13 residues. The V end lost 3 bases, the J end lost 10 bases, and 13 bases lay between the germline ends. Germline V CDR1 and CDR2: GTSNPN, SVGIG (reference sequence).

The chain joins TRBV5-4 to TRBJ1-6, with 8 bases fitting TRBD1. J lost 10 bases, V lost 4 bases, and 7 bases had no gene match. CDR3 size: 14 residues. CDR1 is SGHNT, CDR2 YYREEE, per germline (reference sequence). The CDR3 protein is CASSQDRVRSPLHF. CDR3 nucleotides: TGTGCCAGCAGCCAGGACAGGGTACGGTCACCCCTCCACTTT.

The chain employs TRBV5-1 and TRBJ2-6; tentative D call: TRBD2 (5 bases). The germline gives CDR1 SGHRS, CDR2 YFSETQ. V lost 2 bases, J lost 3 bases, and 9 bases lay in between. This CDR3 is built from 15 residues. The chain's CDR3 is CASSFAGLGANVLTF. In DNA form, the CDR3 reads TGCGCCAGCAGCTTTGCAGGACTTGGGGCCAACGTCCTGACTTTC. Based on the CDR3 plus reference TRBV5-1 and TRBJ2-6, the full variable domain is KAGVTQTPRYLIKTRGQQVTLSCSPISGHRSVSWYQQTPGQGLQFLFEYFSETQRNKGNFPGRFSGRQFSNSRSEMNVSTLELGDSALYLCASSFAGLGANVLTFGAGSRLTVL.

V usage is TRBV15 and J usage is TRBJ1-1; D is undetermined. The CDR3 contains 13 residues. From germline, CDR1 is LNHNV and CDR2 YYDKDF (reference sequence). Trimming stripped 5 bases from V and 2 bases from J, with 9 bases between. The CDR3: CATSGMVNTEAFF. The CDR3 region has the DNA TGTGCCACCAGCGGCATGGTAAACACTGAAGCTTTCTTT. Combining the CDR3 with reference TRBV15 and TRBJ1-1 gives the whole variable domain DAMVIQNPRYQVTQFGKPVTLSCSQTLNHNVMYWYQQKSSQAPKLLFHYYDKDFNNEADTPDNFQSRRPNTSFCFLDIRSPGLGDTAMYLCATSGMVNTEAFFGQGTRLTVV.

The chain is built from TRBV5-1 and TRBJ1-2; a weak D match, TRBD1 (5 bases). Trimming cost V 0 bases and J 4 bases, with 13 bases left between them. The CDR3 spans 15 residues. The germline V gene has CDR1 SGHRS and CDR2 YFSETQ. The CDR3 DNA follows: TGCGCCAGCAGCTTGGCCAACACGGGACTCTATGGCTACACCTTC. Translating it yields CASSLANTGLYGYTF.

In this sample, this clone turned up a few times. The chain links TRBV27 to TRBJ2-3; TRBD2 matches 12 bases. J gave up 3 bases and V 2 bases, and 6 bases lay outside the gene matches. Germline V gives CDR1 MNHEY, CDR2 SMNVEV (reference sequence). The CDR3 has 17 residues. The CDR3 nucleotides are TGTGCCAGCAGTTTAGATGCAACTAGCGGGGGGACAGATACGCAGTATTTT. Protein: CASSLDATSGGTDTQYF.

V usage is TRBV2 and J usage is TRBJ1-6; D may be TRBD1 (5 bases). Trimming left V 3 bases short and J 7 bases short, with 10 bases between. There are 14 residues in the CDR3. Per the germline V gene, CDR1 is SNHLY and CDR2 is FYNNEI. The CDR3 bases are TGTGCCAGCAGTGACACCGGGGGGAATTCACCCCTCCACTTT. It specifies CASSDTGGNSPLHF.

V usage is TRBV19 and J usage is TRBJ2-2; TRBD1 matches 7 bases. Germline-derived CDR1 and CDR2 are LNHDA and SQIVND (reference sequence). The V gene end was trimmed by 4 bases and the J gene end by 6 bases; junction bases not matched to a gene: 2. This CDR3 has 13 residues. The CDR3: CASSTTGAGELFF. CDR3 bases: TGTGCCAGTAGTACCACAGGGGCCGGGGAGCTGTTTTTT.

The gene calls are TRBV14 and TRBJ2-1, with 10 nucleotides matching TRBD2. CDR1 is SGHDN and CDR2 is FVKESK in the germline V gene. The length of the CDR3 is 16 residues. V shed 1 base and J 4 bases; nucleotides not matched to a gene: 4. This CDR3 reads CASSQGSGGAYNEQFF. CDR3 nucleotide sequence: TGTGCCAGCAGCCAAGGAAGCGGGGGGGCTTACAATGAGCAGTTCTTC. The full variable domain, completed using reference TRBV14 and TRBJ2-1, is EAGVTQFPSHSVIEKGQTVTLRCDPISGHDNLYWYRRVMGKEIKFLLHFVKESKQDESGMPNNRFLAERTGGTYSTLKVQPAELEDSGVYFCASSQGSGGAYNEQFFGPGTRLTVL.

The chain carries TRBV29-1 and TRBJ1-2; no reliable D call. V was trimmed by 4 bases and J by 3 bases, leaving 6 bases between them. Germline CDR1 reads SQVTM; CDR2 reads ANQGSEA. This CDR3 region has 11 residues. In DNA, the CDR3 is TGCAGCGTTGGCAGTGACTATGGCTACACCTTC. This encodes CSVGSDYGYTF.

The chain joins TRBV30 to TRBJ1-2, with no clear D. Germline-derived CDR1 and CDR2 are GTSNPN and SVGIG (reference sequence). The CDR3 loop spans 11 amino acids. Trimming shortened V by 4 bases and J by 0 bases, and 3 bases separated the two germline ends. The CDR3 region has the DNA TGTGCCTGGACGGCTAACTATGGCTACACCTTC. Its translation is CAWTANYGYTF. Supplemented by reference TRBV30 and TRBJ1-2, the full variable domain reads SQTIHQWPATLVQPVGSPLSLECTVEGTSNPNLYWYRQAAGRGLQLLFYSVGIGQISSEVPQNLSASRPQDRQFILSSKKLLLSDSGFYLCAWTANYGYTFGSGTRLTVV.

The genes are TRBV3-1 (or the pseudogene TRBV3-2) and TRBJ1-2; D may be TRBD1 (5 bases). In germline, CDR1 is LGHDT, CDR2 YNNKEL (reference sequence). This CDR3 is 13 amino acids long. Trimming left V 3 bases short and J 3 bases short, with 8 bases between. CDR3: CASSQTGDYGYTF. In DNA, the CDR3 is TGTGCCAGCAGCCAGACGGGGGACTATGGCTACACCTTC.